A single sample gave rise to the 17 T cell receptor beta chains below, sequenced in a study of cytomegalovirus exposure and HLA in healthy donors. A multiplex PCR was run with 60 Vbeta primers and 13 Jbeta primers. The protocol was immunoSEQ multiplex PCR, while the TCRdb copy is restricted to in-frame clones and leaves out a portion. The sample has over 85,000 clones, around four fifths seen once; the top ten hold roughly 2%. The sample comprised PBMCs. The receptors originated from a man between 35 and 55 years old in good health and CMV-seronegative.

The rearrangement uses TRBV7-8 and TRBJ2-2; 9 positions agree with TRBD1. J lost 7 bases, V lost 4 bases, and 7 bases had no gene match. CDR1 and CDR2 (germline): SGHVS, FQNEAQ. The CDR3 runs 15 residues. The chain's CDR3 is CASSSTGGSHGELFF. The CDR3 DNA sequence: TGTGCCAGCAGCTCTACAGGGGGCAGCCACGGGGAGCTGTTTTTT.

This clone was seen only once. The chain uses TRBV28 and TRBJ1-1; TRBD1 matches at 8 bases. V trimming: 4 bases; J trimming: 7 bases; junction bases outside the gene matches: 8. This CDR3 has 14 amino acids. Looked up from germline, CDR1 is MDHEN and CDR2 is SYDVKM. The CDR3 DNA follows: TGTGCCAGCAGTTCTACAGGGGGGATGGTTGAAGCTTTCTTT. Amino acid sequence: CASSSTGGMVEAFF.

V usage is TRBV28 and J usage is TRBJ2-7; 12 nucleotides align to TRBD2. Looked up from germline, CDR1 is MDHEN and CDR2 is SYDVKM. This CDR3 comprises 15 residues. The V and J ends lost 3 bases and 4 bases, in that order; junction bases with no gene match: 4. The CDR3 here is CASSLGTSGPYEQYF. The CDR3 bases are TGTGCCAGCAGTTTGGGGACTAGCGGGCCTTACGAGCAGTACTTC. Variable domain in full (rest from reference TRBV28 and TRBJ2-7): DVKVTQSSRYLVKRTGEKVFLECVQDMDHENMFWYRQDPGLGLRLIYFSYDVKMKEKGDIPEGYSVSREKKERFSLILESASTNQTSMYLCASSLGTSGPYEQYFGPGTRLTVT.

The gene calls are TRBV5-5 and TRBJ2-3; TRBD2 aligns across 11 bases. Unmatched junction bases numbered 9, after V lost 4 bases and J lost 5 bases. Germline V CDR1 and CDR2: SGHKS, YYEKEE (reference sequence). The CDR3 totals 16 residues. This chain's CDR3 is CASSPISGRGGDTQYF. In DNA form, the CDR3 reads TGTGCCAGCAGCCCCATTAGCGGGAGGGGGGGAGATACGCAGTATTTT.

The J gene is TRBJ1-2, the V gene TRBV7-9, with a possible D match to TRBD1 (5 bases). This CDR3 contains 15 residues. Trimming removed 0 bases from V and 7 bases from J, with 15 bases in between. Germline V CDR1 and CDR2: SEHNR, FQNEAQ (reference sequence). CDR3 sequence (DNA): TGTGCCAGCAGCTTAGCGCAGGGCTCCAAAATTGGCTACACCTTC. Its translation is CASSLAQGSKIGYTF.

This sequence joins TRBV6-1 and TRBJ2-7, with a weak D call TRBD2 (7 bases). There are 15 residues in the CDR3. Per the germline V gene, CDR1 is MNHNS and CDR2 is SASEGT. V was clipped by 4 bases and J by 3 bases, with 16 bases between them. CDR3 region: CASSGGGQQYYEQYF. Here the CDR3 DNA reads TGTGCCAGCAGTGGGGGGGGGCAGCAATACTACGAGCAGTACTTC.

The chain uses TRBV28 and TRBJ2-1, with 15 nucleotides matching TRBD2. The junction had 5 bases not matched to a gene; V was cut back by 4 bases and J by 10 bases. Germline V gene data show CDR1 as MDHEN and CDR2 as SYDVKM. The CDR3 is 15 residues long. The CDR3 protein is CASSSGLAGGREQFF. DNA for the CDR3: TGTGCCAGCAGTTCGGGACTAGCGGGAGGTAGAGAGCAGTTCTTC.

V and J are TRBV4-2 and TRBJ2-5; D possibly corresponds to TRBD2 (6 bases). The CDR3 is made up of 15 amino acids. The germline V and J ends were trimmed by 0 bases and 3 bases, with 11 bases remaining between them. Germline V gene data show CDR1 as LGHNA and CDR2 as YNFKEQ. The CDR3 DNA reads TGTGCCAGCAGCCAAGAAACTCCGGGGGAAGAGACCCAGTACTTC. It translates to CASSQETPGEETQYF.

This sequence joins TRBV1 and TRBJ1-5; the table's D call of TRBD1 was not tested on the DNA. TRBV1 is an annotated pseudogene. This CDR3 region has 18 residues. The CDR3 nucleotides are TGCACCAGCAGCCAAGATATAAGGAAGGGGCGCGTTAGTCAGCCCCAGCATTTT. Its translation: CTSSQDIRKGRVSQPQHF.

Of note for this clone: Germline and junction disagree at one end, which may indicate a read error. V is TRBV7-9 and J is TRBJ1-1, with 7 bases aligning to TRBD1. CDR3 length: 16 amino acids. CDR1 and CDR2 (germline): SEHNR, FQNEAQ (reference sequence). This CDR3 reads CSSSYPETGSSTEAFF. CDR3 in DNA: TGTTCCAGCAGCTACCCCGAGACAGGGTCGAGTACTGAAGCTTTCTTT.

J is TRBJ2-3 and V is TRBV27; 9 bases match TRBD2. V lost 6 bases, J lost 4 bases, and 5 bases stayed unmatched. From germline, CDR1 is MNHEY and CDR2 SMNVEV (reference sequence). The CDR3 loop spans 14 amino acids. The CDR3 DNA sequence: TGTGCCAGCAGCCGCGGGGGGGCCCCAGATACGCAGTATTTT. Translating gives CASSRGGAPDTQYF.

The V call is TRBV7-8, the J call TRBJ1-5; TRBD1 matches 8 bases. Trimming at V came to 1 base and at J to 3 bases, leaving 5 bases not matched to a gene. The CDR3 contains 16 residues. Germline-derived CDR1 and CDR2 are SGHVS and FQNEAQ. The CDR3 reads CASSLGNRGINQPQHF. Written as DNA, the CDR3 is TGTGCCAGCAGCTTAGGTAACAGGGGGATCAATCAGCCCCAGCATTTT.

This clone was seen a handful of times. The CDR3 sequence is CSVRRQGAGEQFF. In nucleotides, the CDR3 is TGCAGCGTGAGGAGACAGGGGGCGGGTGAGCAGTTCTTC. This chain links TRBV29-1 with TRBJ2-1; TRBD1 matches at 10 bases. The junction had 8 bases not matched to a gene; V was cut back by 6 bases and J by 9 bases. Germline V CDR1 and CDR2: SQVTM, ANQGSEA. The CDR3 contains 13 residues.

The rearrangement links TRBV10-3 to TRBJ1-1; 9 bases align to TRBD1. Trimming removed 7 bases from V and 4 bases from J; junction bases left unmatched: 4. The germline V gene has CDR1 ENHRY and CDR2 SYGVKD. The CDR3 has 13 residues. CDR3 loop: CAINPGQGTEAFF. The CDR3 DNA reads TGTGCCATCAACCCGGGACAGGGCACTGAAGCTTTCTTT.

CDR3 sequence: CAWSRGLAGGRETQYF. DNA of the CDR3: TGTGCCTGGAGTAGAGGTCTAGCGGGAGGAAGAGAGACCCAGTACTTC. The rearrangement uses TRBV30 and TRBJ2-5; TRBD2 aligns across 11 bases. This CDR3 comprises 16 residues. Germline CDR1 is GTSNPN and CDR2 is SVGIG (reference sequence). Trimming took 2 bases from V and 4 from J; bases not matched to a gene: 9.

The V call is TRBV30, the J call TRBJ2-7, with D tentatively TRBD2 (7 bases). The ends were cut back, 8 bases at V and 0 bases at J, with 14 bases in the middle. Germline V gene sequence: CDR1 GTSNPN, CDR2 SVGIG (reference sequence). The CDR3 length is 13 residues. This chain's CDR3 is CALGGQYSYEQYF. DNA for the CDR3: TGTGCCCTCGGGGGGCAGTACTCCTACGAGCAGTACTTC.

The CDR3: CASSVPGDYTGELFF. The DNA of the CDR3 is TGTGCCAGCAGCGTTCCAGGGGATTACACCGGGGAGCTGTTTTTT. The chain is built from TRBV9 and TRBJ2-2; D perhaps matches TRBD1 (6 bases). V shed 2 bases and J shed 3 bases, with 11 bases lying between them. This CDR3 contains 15 residues. Germline assignment: CDR1 SGDLS and CDR2 YYNGEE. Looking up the rest from reference TRBV9 and TRBJ2-2 gives the full variable domain: DSGVTQTPKHLITATGQRVTLRCSPRSGDLSVYWYQQSLDQGLQFLIQYYNGEERAKGNILERFSAQQFPDLHSELNLSSLELGDSALYFCASSVPGDYTGELFFGEGSRLTVL.